The clone carrying this T cell receptor (beta chain) was seen at least ten times. Its antigen remains unknown. This sample is drawn from a study of CD8 T cells in ankylosing spondylitis. General observations from the study: From matched ankylosing spondylitis synovial fluid, disease-linked clones were reportedly recovered at significantly enriched levels. Previous work reported some of these motif variants in the synovial fluid and blood of reactive arthritis. Seemingly distinctive of ankylosing spondylitis blood was a TCR beta motif formed by eight highly homologous variants.

Germline CDR1 and CDR2: SGHAT and FQNNGV. V was clipped by 6 bases and J by 0 bases, with 13 bases between them. CDR3 length equals 15 residues. Quantitative 5'-RACE with molecular barcodes was used to make the TCR beta libraries. TCRdb re-called the 5' RACE reads with MiXCR, one entry per CDR3 protein. This sample has hundreds of thousands of distinct CDR3 sequences, with 12% found just once. The sample taken for sequencing was blood, either unsorted or a sorted T cell fraction (not recorded which). This sequence was found in a male donor with ankylosing spondylitis. V usage is TRBV11-2 and J usage is TRBJ2-3; tentatively, D is TRBD1 or TRBD2 (5 bases each). The CDR3 reads CASRGPGASTDTQYF. The CDR3 nucleotides are TGTGCCAGCAGGGGACCCGGGGCCAGCACAGATACGCAGTATTTT. The entire variable domain, with the rest obtained from reference TRBV11-2 and TRBJ2-3, is as follows: EAGVAQSPRYKIIEKRQSVAFWCNPISGHATLYWYQQILGQGPKLLIQFQNNGVVDDSQLPKDRFSAERLKGVDSTLKIQPAKLEDSAVYLCASRGPGASTDTQYFGPGTRLTVL.